This T cell receptor (beta chain) was found in a study of blood T cell repertoires in COVID-19. Study at large: The United States, Italy and Spain supplied acute and convalescent COVID-19 samples. PBMCs, B-cell-depleted T cells, or T cells were the source of the cDNA or gDNA that made up the material.

Original processing notes: Scientists estimated how many nucleated cells there were by amplifying reference gene primers. TCRdb keeps only in-frame clones here, not all; method: immunoSEQ multiplex PCR. V, J and clone size are taken as reported in that table, and D and trimming were inferred from the DNA itself. The data hold 100,000 or so clones, with approximately 83% observed a single time. With V trimmed by 0 bases and J by 5 bases, 4 bases remained unmatched. This CDR3 has 15 residues. Germline-derived CDR1 and CDR2 are SGHNT and YYREEE (reference sequence). Source material: peripheral blood. The V call is TRBV5-4, the J call TRBJ2-3, with 9 nucleotides matching TRBD2. The origin of this receptor is a man aged 45-65 years with acute or convalescent COVID-19. CDR3 loop: CASSLAAGGQDTQYF. The CDR3 DNA sequence: TGTGCCAGCAGCTTGGCGGCGGGGGGGCAAGATACGCAGTATTTT.